The 13 T cell receptor beta chains below were found in one sample sequenced in a study of blood T cells in healthy people across ages (dated by TCRdb to between 2015 and 2017). The protocol used for the library was 5' RACE. Reads for this sample came from an Illumina HiSeq 2500. A second PCR of roughly 7 to 12 cycles was run with a J-beta primer mix and a sample-barcoded 5' primer. Through fastp at Q25 and MiXCR, TCRdb rebuilt clones from the public reads, retaining in-frame beta chains. Each entry merges the rows of one CDR3 protein and shows their most common DNA and genes. In all, the sample holds 600,000 or so distinct CDR3 sequences, and roughly 31% of those were seen once. The ten largest clones represent approximately 14% of the sample. The sample was blood. These receptors all come from a woman aged 80 or over in good health.

Concerning this clonotype itself: This clone may be a read error of a much larger clone one base away. V and J are TRBV5-1 and TRBJ1-1, with 7 bases lining up with TRBD1. Germline values: CDR1 SGHRS, CDR2 YFSETQ. V trimming: 4 bases; J trimming: 1 base; junction bases outside the gene matches: 19. This CDR3 spans 19 amino acids. CDR3 sequence (DNA): TGCGCCAGCAGCACCGGAAATTTGAGGGGGCCCTATTGGAACACTGAAGCTTTCTTT. This sequence encodes CASSTGNLRGPYWNTEAFF.

Ten or more counts support this clonotype. The chain is built from TRBV7-2 and TRBJ1-1; D is unclear. The CDR3 is made up of 15 amino acids. CDR1 is SGHTA, CDR2 FQGNSA, per germline. Trimming took off 4 bases at V and 1 base at J, with 13 bases between the two ends. The DNA of the CDR3 is TGTGCCAGCAGCTCATTGCCTGGTCGGAACACTGAAGCTTTCTTT. Amino acids: CASSSLPGRNTEAFF.

A remark on this clonotype: A much larger clone differs by one base, so this may be a read error. This chain links TRBV30 with TRBJ2-7; 7 bases are shared with TRBD1. CDR1 is GTSNPN, CDR2 SVGIG, per germline (reference sequence). This CDR3 contains 13 residues. The trim removed 2 bases at V and 0 bases at J, leaving 1 base unmatched. CDR3 loop: CAWSPGGSYEQYV. As DNA, the CDR3 is TGTGCCTGGAGTCCAGGGGGCTCCTACGAGCAGTACGTC.

The chain employs TRBV6-5 and TRBJ2-4; D is possibly TRBD2 (5 bases). V shed 3 bases and J shed 13 bases, with 16 bases lying between them. The CDR3 totals 13 residues. Germline V CDR1 and CDR2: MNHEY, SVGAGI. The CDR3 here is CASSYRRSDEQYF. CDR3 bases: TGTGCCAGCAGTTATCGGAGGTCTGATGAGCAGTACTTC.

This clonotype was picked up many times. This chain uses TRBV29-1 with TRBJ1-5; possible D gene TRBD1, 5 bases. Looked up from germline, CDR1 is SQVTM and CDR2 is ANQGSEA. V was trimmed by 0 bases and J by 2 bases, leaving 14 bases between them. CDR3 size: 16 residues. The CDR3 here is CSVEDAGGVGNQPQHF. The CDR3 DNA is TGCAGCGTTGAAGATGCGGGGGGAGTTGGCAATCAGCCCCAGCATTTT.

A remark on this clonotype: It may be a read error: a sequence one base away is much more abundant. The CDR3 end shows no conserved phenylalanine or tryptophan, and so a read error is likely. The chain links TRBV5-1 to TRBJ2-3; 9 nucleotides align to TRBD2. Looked up from germline, CDR1 is SGHRS and CDR2 is YFSETQ. The length of the CDR3 is 15 residues. V shed 4 bases and J 4 bases; nucleotides not matched to a gene: 7. The CDR3 DNA reads TGCGCCAGCAGCCCTTCCGGGACTAGCCCAGATACGCAGTATTTG. Encoded protein: CASSPSGTSPDTQYL.

This clonotype was detected only a few times. A much larger clone differs by one base, so this may be a read error. The genes are TRBV29-1 and TRBJ2-4; TRBD2 agrees at 7 bases. This CDR3 is 13 amino acids long. Trimming at V came to 6 bases and at J to 13 bases, leaving 15 bases not matched to a gene. In germline, CDR1 is SQVTM, CDR2 ANQGSEA. The CDR3 protein is CSVGRLADNEQYF. CDR3 bases: TGCAGCGTAGGAAGGCTAGCGGACAATGAGCAGTACTTC.

This clonotype was picked up a small number of times. The chain couples TRBV3-1 to TRBJ2-7, with D uncertain. TRBJ2-5 matches the DNA end more closely, so the J call is doubtful. Germline assignment: CDR1 LGHDT and CDR2 YNNKEL (reference sequence). CDR3 length equals 14 residues. The CDR3 bases are TGTGCCAGCAGCCAAGGGACGGGTGGGGAGACCCAGTACTTC. Translated: CASSQGTGGETQYF.

At least ten counts were recorded for this clonotype. V gene TRBV4-2 combines with J gene TRBJ1-2, with 9 bases fitting TRBD1. The CDR3 has 16 amino acids. Trimming cost V 3 bases and J 3 bases; bases outside gene matches: 8. CDR1 LGHNA and CDR2 YNFKEQ come from the germline V gene. CDR3 region: CASSQATGGSDYGYTF. Written as DNA, the CDR3 is TGTGCCAGCAGCCAGGCGACAGGGGGTAGCGACTATGGCTACACCTTC.

This chain links TRBV7-9 with TRBJ1-1; TRBD1 aligns across 11 bases. Trimming cost V 1 base and J 5 bases; bases outside gene matches: 9. Germline CDR1 reads SEHNR; CDR2 reads FQNEAQ (reference sequence). The CDR3 extends over 17 amino acids. The CDR3 nucleotides are TGTGCCAGCAGCTTAGGGGTCGGGACAGGGGGAGGGACTGAAGCTTTCTTT. This sequence encodes CASSLGVGTGGGTEAFF.

Note on this clonotype: A much larger clone differs from this one at a single base, so this may be a read error. V usage is TRBV12-3 or TRBV12-4 and J usage is TRBJ2-1; TRBD2 is a possible D gene (6 bases). The J call is in doubt because the DNA end fits TRBJ2-7 better. The CDR3 sequence is 15 residues long. CDR3 in DNA: TGTGCCAGCAGTCCCGCGGGGACCTCCTACAATGAGCAGTACTTC. Translated: CASSPAGTSYNEQYF.

This clonotype appeared many times. The chain links TRBV12-3 or TRBV12-4 to TRBJ2-3; 13 nucleotides align to TRBD2. The V segment lost 6 bases and the J segment 6 bases; nucleotides outside the gene matches: 9. The CDR3 is made up of 16 amino acids. The CDR3 region is CASSRRTSGGGDTQYF. The CDR3, as DNA: TGTGCCAGCAGCCGTAGGACTAGCGGGGGAGGGGATACGCAGTATTTT.

The chain couples TRBV5-1 to TRBJ2-1, with a tentative D call TRBD2 (6 bases). V dropped 0 bases and J dropped 12 bases, with 16 bases sitting between them. From germline, CDR1 is SGHRS and CDR2 YFSETQ. The CDR3 is made up of 14 amino acids. CDR3 residues: CASSLAGDSRGQFF. CDR3 coding DNA: TGCGCCAGCAGCTTGGCGGGGGATAGCCGGGGGCAGTTCTTC.